These 32 T cell receptor beta chains came from one sample sequenced in a study of shared clonotypes between healthy human individuals. Repertoires were generated with immunoSEQ multiplex PCR, while TCRdb's copy carries only in-frame clones and drops some. Of approximately 620,000 clones in the sample, 95% to 98% were seen once. The specimen sequenced was naive CD4+ T cells sorted from blood. Subset meaning: CD45RA+ positively selected. Receptor source: a woman younger than 45 in good health.

The chain combines TRBV2 with TRBJ1-3; TRBD1 is a possible D gene (6 bases). CDR1 is SNHLY, CDR2 FYNNEI, per germline. CDR3 length equals 15 residues. The ends were cut back, 2 bases at V and 3 bases at J, with 11 bases in the middle. The CDR3: CASSEQGPVGNTIYF. The CDR3 DNA follows: TGTGCCAGCAGTGAACAGGGGCCAGTTGGAAACACCATATATTTT.

This rearrangement joins TRBV20-1 to TRBJ2-2; perhaps TRBD2 as D (6 bases). Trimming cost V 6 bases and J 9 bases, with 11 bases left between them. CDR3 length: 11 amino acids. CDR1 is DFQATT, CDR2 SNEGSKA, per germline (reference sequence). In DNA form, the CDR3 reads TGCAGTGCCCCGCGGGGCCGGGAGCTGTTTTTT. Translating gives CSAPRGRELFF.

J is TRBJ2-3 and V is TRBV5-1; 9 nucleotides align to TRBD2. CDR3 length: 15 residues. V trimming: 6 bases; J trimming: 2 bases; junction bases outside the gene matches: 7. Germline V CDR1 and CDR2: SGHRS, YFSETQ. This CDR3 reads CASKVLAGTTDTQYF. The CDR3 region has the DNA TGCGCCAGCAAGGTACTAGCGGGTACCACAGATACGCAGTATTTT.

This clone was detected only once. Other nucleotide sequences in the sample specify the same CDR3. The rearrangement joins TRBV6-5 to TRBJ1-3; D remains ambiguous. There are 13 residues in the CDR3. Germline V gives CDR1 MNHEY, CDR2 SVGAGI. V was clipped by 6 bases and J by 0 bases, with 6 bases between them. In DNA, the CDR3 is TGTGCCAGCAGGGATTACTCTGGAAACACCATATATTTT. This sequence encodes CASRDYSGNTIYF.

The chain links TRBV28 to TRBJ1-4, with unresolved D. The CDR3 spans 15 residues. V shed 2 bases and J shed 7 bases, with 14 bases lying between them. Germline loops: CDR1 MDHEN, CDR2 SYDVKM. The CDR3 region has the DNA TGTGCCAGCAGTTTAACAGTTCCAAGGGTTGAAAAACTGTTTTTT. It specifies CASSLTVPRVEKLFF.

This chain joins TRBV7-9 and TRBJ2-7, with D possibly matching TRBD1 (6 bases). There are 14 residues in the CDR3. Deletions cut 5 bases from V and 3 bases from J, with 14 bases between. CDR1 is SEHNR, CDR2 FQNEAQ, per germline (reference sequence). The CDR3 loop is CASSPGQPIYEQYF. DNA for the CDR3: TGTGCCAGCAGCCCCGGACAGCCAATCTACGAGCAGTACTTC.

This chain connects TRBV6-1 to TRBJ2-3; D call uncertain. Germline loops: CDR1 MNHNS, CDR2 SASEGT. Trimming cost V 1 base and J 0 bases, with 2 bases left between them. The CDR3 has 13 residues. CDR3 nucleotide sequence: TGTGCCAGCAGTGAAGGGAGCACAGATACGCAGTATTTT. Encoded protein: CASSEGSTDTQYF.

The rearrangement joins TRBV12-5 to TRBJ2-1; 13 bases map to TRBD2. Germline assignment: CDR1 LGHNT and CDR2 FRNRAP. There are 16 residues in the CDR3. Trimming took 6 bases from V and 7 from J; bases not matched to a gene: 9. CDR3 sequence: CASGPGLAGALNEQFF. CDR3 coding DNA: TGTGCTAGTGGCCCCGGACTAGCGGGAGCGTTGAATGAGCAGTTCTTC.

This clone has only one observation. The chain recombines TRBV21-1 with TRBJ1-2. TRBV21-1 is deemed a pseudogene. This CDR3 comprises 15 residues. The CDR3 DNA is TGTGCCAGCAGTAGAAGGGGGGGCTTCGAGTATGGCTACACCTTC. It encodes CASSRRGGFEYGYTF.

This CDR3 is CASSKKQGTTGELFF. CDR3 DNA sequence: TGCGCCAGCAGCAAGAAACAGGGAACCACCGGGGAGCTGTTTTTT. V usage is TRBV5-1 and J usage is TRBJ2-2; D might be TRBD1 (6 bases). V was clipped by 4 bases and J by 4 bases, with 14 bases between them. CDR1 and CDR2 (germline): SGHRS, YFSETQ. The CDR3 spans 15 residues.

To note about this clone: This sample also contains other DNA sequences that code for the same CDR3. V and J are TRBV9 and TRBJ2-3; no clear D gene. Germline loops: CDR1 SGDLS, CDR2 YYNGEE. The CDR3 spans 12 residues. The V gene lost 2 bases and the J gene lost 3 bases, with 4 bases spanning the gap. The CDR3 sequence is CASSVGTDTQYF. CDR3 in DNA: TGTGCCAGCAGCGTGGGGACAGATACGCAGTATTTT.

The chain couples TRBV6-5 to TRBJ1-2, with 8 bases matching TRBD1. This CDR3 has 13 amino acids. Germline values: CDR1 MNHEY, CDR2 SVGAGI. J was trimmed by 14 bases and V by 0 bases; bases with no gene match: 8. The chain's CDR3 is CASSYSPRTGQTF. The DNA of the CDR3 is TGTGCCAGCAGTTACTCGCCCAGGACAGGGCAGACCTTC.

In its sample, this clone was seen once. V usage is TRBV19 and J usage is TRBJ2-7; D remains unclear. Germline CDR1 LNHDA, CDR2 SQIVND (reference sequence). V shed 1 base and J shed 0 bases, with 13 bases lying between them. The length of the CDR3 is 16 residues. The CDR3 DNA is TGTGCCAGTAGTATAGCCCGCGGCAAGAGCTCCTACGAGCAGTACTTC. It codes for CASSIARGKSSYEQYF.

Remarks on this clone: No DNA is shown, since the ends of the CDR3 on it are uncertain; the CDR3 is the one TCRdb lists. V is TRBV28 and J is TRBJ2-1; TRBD1 reflects the table's D call only, with no check against the DNA. Germline V CDR1 and CDR2: MDHEN, SYDVKM. The CDR3 numbers 15 amino acids, ends counted. The CDR3 sequence: CASILGTGVYGEQFF.

The gene calls are TRBV5-5 and TRBJ1-2; D unresolved. This CDR3 is built from 13 residues. V gave up 0 bases and J gave up 4 bases, with 7 bases separating them. CDR1 is SGHKS, CDR2 YYEKEE, per germline (reference sequence). CDR3: CASSLGPSYGYTF. CDR3 in DNA: TGTGCCAGCAGCTTGGGGCCTTCCTATGGCTACACCTTC.

V and J are TRBV18 and TRBJ1-3; possibly TRBD1 for D (5 bases). From germline, CDR1 is KGHSH and CDR2 LQKENI. CDR3 length: 14 residues. The ends were cut back, 8 bases at V and 0 bases at J, with 11 bases in the middle. DNA for the CDR3: TGTGCCAGCCAGGGACGAACCTCTGGAAACACCATATATTTT. This sequence encodes CASQGRTSGNTIYF.

V gene TRBV27 combines with J gene TRBJ2-7; tentatively, D is TRBD2 (5 bases). Per the germline V gene, CDR1 is MNHEY and CDR2 is SMNVEV (reference sequence). The CDR3 has 11 residues. CDR3 nucleotide sequence: TGTAGAGGGTTATGCTCCTACGAGCAGTACTTC. It specifies CRGLCSYEQYF.

The V and J genes are TRBV6-1 and TRBJ2-3; maybe TRBD1 (6 bases). CDR1 is MNHNS, CDR2 SASEGT, per germline. The ends were cut back, 4 bases at V and 2 bases at J, with 13 bases in the middle. The CDR3 sequence is 15 residues long. CDR3 region: CASSVTGLTTDTQYF. The CDR3, as DNA: TGTGCCAGCAGTGTTACAGGGTTGACCACAGATACGCAGTATTTT.

The J gene is TRBJ1-2, the V gene TRBV18; 7 positions agree with TRBD1. CDR1 and CDR2 from the germline V gene are KGHSH and LQKENI. This CDR3 contains 15 residues. Trimming removed 3 bases from V and 0 bases from J; junction bases left unmatched: 4. The CDR3 region has the DNA TGTGCCAGCTCACCGGGGGGGACAGCTAACTATGGCTACACCTTC. This gives the protein CASSPGGTANYGYTF.

This clone has just one count. V and J are TRBV7-9 and TRBJ2-7; possibly TRBD1 for D (5 bases). V lost 3 bases and J lost 2, with 8 bases in between. The germline V gene encodes CDR1 SEHNR and CDR2 FQNEAQ (reference sequence). The CDR3 length is 13 residues. The CDR3 is CASSFATAYEQYF. CDR3 nucleotide sequence: TGTGCCAGCAGCTTCGCGACAGCCTACGAGCAGTACTTC. Filled out from reference TRBV7-9 and TRBJ2-7, the complete variable domain reads DTGVSQNPRHKITKRGQNVTFRCDPISEHNRLYWYRQTLGQGPEFLTYFQNEAQLEKSRLLSDRFSAERPKGSFSTLEIQRTEQGDSAMYLCASSFATAYEQYFGPGTRLTVT.

The rearrangement joins TRBV5-1 to TRBJ2-1; TRBD2 agrees at 7 bases. The CDR3 consists of 18 residues. J lost 0 bases, V lost 0 bases, and 9 bases had no gene match. Germline CDR1 and CDR2: SGHRS and YFSETQ. The CDR3 here is CASSLEGGSLSSYNEQFF. CDR3 nucleotides: TGCGCCAGCAGCTTGGAGGGCGGGAGCCTTAGCTCCTACAATGAGCAGTTCTTC.

The chain combines TRBV4-1 with TRBJ1-1; D is uncertain. CDR1 is MGHRA and CDR2 is YSYEKL in the germline V gene. Trimming took off 0 bases at V and 4 bases at J, with 18 bases between the two ends. The CDR3 consists of 17 residues. CDR3 in DNA: TGCGCCAGCAGCCAAGAACTAGGACCTCTCAGAGTCACTGAAGCTTTCTTT. Translating gives CASSQELGPLRVTEAFF.

This rearrangement joins TRBV5-1 to TRBJ2-1; D perhaps matches TRBD1 (5 bases). In germline, CDR1 is SGHRS, CDR2 YFSETQ. This CDR3 has 13 amino acids. Trimming pared 0 bases from V and 7 bases from J, leaving 8 bases between. CDR3 DNA: TGCGCCAGCAGCTTGGGTACAGGAAATGAGCAGTTCTTC. Translation gives CASSLGTGNEQFF.

The chain carries TRBV5-5 and TRBJ1-1; TRBD1 is a possible D gene (5 bases). CDR3 size: 15 residues. Germline V lookup: CDR1 SGHKS, CDR2 YYEKEE (reference sequence). The germline V and J ends were trimmed by 4 bases and 0 bases, with 13 bases remaining between them. Here the CDR3 DNA reads TGTGCCAGCAGCCCGGGGCTGGGGATGAACACTGAAGCTTTCTTT. Translation: CASSPGLGMNTEAFF. The full variable domain, its missing parts supplied by reference TRBV5-5 and TRBJ1-1, is DAGVTQSPTHLIKTRGQQVTLRCSPISGHKSVSWYQQVLGQGPQFIFQYYEKEERGRGNFPDRFSARQFPNYSSELNVNALLLGDSALYLCASSPGLGMNTEAFFGQGTRLTVV.

The V call is TRBV30, the J call TRBJ2-5, with D tentatively TRBD2 (6 bases). Trimming removed 2 bases from V and 5 bases from J, with 9 bases in between. Germline V CDR1 and CDR2: GTSNPN, SVGIG (reference sequence). The CDR3 has 12 residues. The CDR3: CAWSPSDETQYF. The CDR3 coding sequence is TGTGCCTGGAGTCCTAGCGACGAGACCCAGTACTTC.

This chain uses TRBV18 with TRBJ2-1; D is tentatively TRBD1 or TRBD2 (5 bases each). The germline gives CDR1 KGHSH, CDR2 LQKENI. V was clipped by 4 bases and J by 7 bases, with 14 bases between them. The CDR3 totals 14 residues. The DNA for the CDR3 is TGTGCCAGCTCACAAGGCCGGGACGAGAATGAGCAGTTCTTC. This codes for CASSQGRDENEQFF.

This rearrangement joins TRBV5-1 to TRBJ2-7; D gene ambiguous. CDR3 length: 14 amino acids. V dropped 1 base and J dropped 0 bases, with 8 bases sitting between them. The germline V gene encodes CDR1 SGHRS and CDR2 YFSETQ. Here the CDR3 reads CASSLRLSSYEQYF. Here the CDR3 DNA reads TGCGCCAGCAGCTTGAGGCTCAGCTCCTACGAGCAGTACTTC.

V gene TRBV6-4 combines with J gene TRBJ2-7; 12 bases are a match to TRBD1. The CDR3 extends over 19 amino acids. Germline values: CDR1 MRHNA, CDR2 SNTAGT. V was pared by 6 bases and J by 0 bases, with 15 bases of the junction left unmatched. The CDR3 protein is CASSGTGGSFLLSSYEQYF. The CDR3 bases are TGTGCCAGCAGCGGGACAGGGGGCTCATTTCTGCTGAGCTCCTACGAGCAGTACTTC.

The J gene is TRBJ2-2, the V gene TRBV30; TRBD2 matches at 10 bases. Germline CDR1 is GTSNPN and CDR2 is SVGIG (reference sequence). This CDR3 region has 15 residues. The J segment lost 6 bases and the V segment lost 2 bases, leaving 6 bases of the junction unmatched. The CDR3 nucleotides are TGTGCCTGGAGTCAGACTAGCGGGTTAGCCGGGGAGCTGTTTTTT. Translation gives CAWSQTSGLAGELFF.

The chain is built from TRBV29-1 and TRBJ2-7; D unclear. CDR1 and CDR2 (germline): SQVTM, ANQGSEA. The CDR3 length is 10 residues. V shed 4 bases and J shed 6 bases, with 7 bases lying between them. The DNA for the CDR3 is TGCAGCGTTGGGTCGAGCGAGCAGTACTTC. It is translated as CSVGSSEQYF.

The chain combines TRBV5-3 with TRBJ2-5; D is possibly TRBD2 (5 bases). TRBV5-3 is given ORF status, its function remaining uncertain. Trimming cost V 0 bases and J 3 bases, with 9 bases left between them. This CDR3 comprises 14 residues. CDR3 sequence: CARSLGLKKETQYF. The CDR3 DNA reads TGTGCCAGAAGCTTGGGACTAAAAAAAGAGACCCAGTACTTC.

J is TRBJ1-2 and V is TRBV15; TRBD1 is a possible D gene (6 bases). CDR1 LNHNV and CDR2 YYDKDF come from the germline V gene (reference sequence). With 1 base removed from V and 4 bases from J, the gap between germline ends came to 13 bases. The CDR3 is 15 residues long. As DNA, the CDR3 is TGTGCCACCAGCAGAGGCCGGGACACGGCCTATGGCTACACCTTC. This encodes CATSRGRDTAYGYTF.